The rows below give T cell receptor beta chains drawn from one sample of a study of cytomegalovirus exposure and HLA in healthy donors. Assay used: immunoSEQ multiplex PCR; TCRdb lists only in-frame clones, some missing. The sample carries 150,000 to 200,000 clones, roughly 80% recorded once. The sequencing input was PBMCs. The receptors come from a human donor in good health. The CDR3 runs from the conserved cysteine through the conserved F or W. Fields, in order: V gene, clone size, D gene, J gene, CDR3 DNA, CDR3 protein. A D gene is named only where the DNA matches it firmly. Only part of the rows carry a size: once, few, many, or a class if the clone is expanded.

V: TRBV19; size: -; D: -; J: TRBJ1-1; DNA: TGTGCCAGTAGTATCGCGTTTGGGGGCCCGAACACTGAAGCTTTCTTT; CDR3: CASSIAFGGPNTEAFF
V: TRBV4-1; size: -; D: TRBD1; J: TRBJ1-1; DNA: TGCGCCAGCAGCCTACCGGGACAGACGAACACTGAAGCTTTCTTT; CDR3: CASSLPGQTNTEAFF
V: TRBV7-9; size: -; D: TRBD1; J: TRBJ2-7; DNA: TGTGCCAGCAGCTTAGGACAGGGAATTCGCTACGAGCAGTACTTC; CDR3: CASSLGQGIRYEQYF
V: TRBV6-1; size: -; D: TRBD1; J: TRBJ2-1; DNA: TGTGCCAGCATCCGGGACAGGGCGGGGAGTGAGCAGTTCTTC; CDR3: CASIRDRAGSEQFF
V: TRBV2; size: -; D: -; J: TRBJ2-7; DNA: TGTGCCAGCAGTGGGCGGGACTACGAGCAGTACTTC; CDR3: CASSGRDYEQYF
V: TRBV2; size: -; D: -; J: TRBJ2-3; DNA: TGTGCCAGCAGTGTTCCAGGGATCAATACGCAGTATTTT; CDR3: CASSVPGINTQYF
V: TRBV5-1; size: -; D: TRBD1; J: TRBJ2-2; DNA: TGCGCCAGCAGCTTGGGGCCGGGACAGCAGAACACCGGGGAGCTGTTTTTT; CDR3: CASSLGPGQQNTGELFF
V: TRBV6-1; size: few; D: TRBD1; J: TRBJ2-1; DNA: TGTGCCAGCAGTGAAGTTCAGGGGGCTGCCAATGAGCAGTTCTTC; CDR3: CASSEVQGAANEQFF
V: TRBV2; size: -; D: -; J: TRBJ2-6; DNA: TGTGCCAGCACTTACGCCGCAGGGTACGGGGCCAACGTCCTGACTTTC; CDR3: CASTYAAGYGANVLTF
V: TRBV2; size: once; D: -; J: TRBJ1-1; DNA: TGTGCCAGCAGCGGAGCGGGACGGAACACTGAAGCTTTCTTT; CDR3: CASSGAGRNTEAFF
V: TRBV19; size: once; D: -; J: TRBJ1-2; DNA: TGTGCCAGTAGTCCCGCGGCAGGGTCCTATGGCTACACCTTC; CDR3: CASSPAAGSYGYTF
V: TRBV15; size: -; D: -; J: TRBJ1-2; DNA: TGTGCCACCAGCAGCGGGTCAGCTGCTAACTATGGCTACACCTTC; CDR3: CATSSGSAANYGYTF
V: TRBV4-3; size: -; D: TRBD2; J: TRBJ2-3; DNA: TGCGCCAGCAGCCAAGATAGCGGGGGCCGCACAGATACGCAGTATTTT; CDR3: CASSQDSGGRTDTQYF
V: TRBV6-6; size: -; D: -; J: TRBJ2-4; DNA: TGTGCCAGCAGTTACCCTTCGGCCCTAGGCAAAAACATTCAGTACTTC; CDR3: CASSYPSALGKNIQYF
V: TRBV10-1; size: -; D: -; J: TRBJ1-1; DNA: TGCGCCAGCAGTATCCGGGACAAAGTCACTGAAGCTTTCTTT; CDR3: CASSIRDKVTEAFF
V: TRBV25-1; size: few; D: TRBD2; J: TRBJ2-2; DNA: TGTGCCAGCAGTGTTTTGCGGGGGGCAGACACCGGGGAGCTGTTTTTT; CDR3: CASSVLRGADTGELFF
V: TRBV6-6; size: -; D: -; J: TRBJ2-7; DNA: TGTGCCAGCAGTTATTACTACGAGCAGTACTTC; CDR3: CASSYYYEQYF
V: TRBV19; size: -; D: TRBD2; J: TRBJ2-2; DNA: TGTGCCAGCATACTAGCGGGGGGCCCTTACACCGGGGAGCTGTTTTTT; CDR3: CASILAGGPYTGELFF
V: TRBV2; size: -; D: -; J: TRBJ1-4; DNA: TGTGCCAGCACTTACCAGGGATGTGAAAAACTGTTTTTT; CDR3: CASTYQGCEKLFF
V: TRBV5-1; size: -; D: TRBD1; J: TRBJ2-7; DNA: TGCGCCAGCAGCCCTTGGGACAGCGTAACCTACGAGCAGTACTTC; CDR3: CASSPWDSVTYEQYF
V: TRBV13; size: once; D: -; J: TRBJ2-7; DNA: TGTGCCAGCAGCAACCAGAGGTACGAGCAGTACTTC; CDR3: CASSNQRYEQYF
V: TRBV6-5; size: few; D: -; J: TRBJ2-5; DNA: TGTGCCAGCAGTTACTCAGGAGGAGGGAGGGAGACCCAGTACTTC; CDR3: CASSYSGGGRETQYF
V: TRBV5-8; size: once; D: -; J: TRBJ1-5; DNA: TGTGCTAGCAGCTTGCCGGGGTGGAATCAGCCCCAGCATTTT; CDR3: CASSLPGWNQPQHF
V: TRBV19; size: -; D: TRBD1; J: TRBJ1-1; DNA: TGCGCCAGTAGTTCCAGGGGGGTGGGGGGAGCTTTCTTT; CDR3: CASSSRGVGGAFF
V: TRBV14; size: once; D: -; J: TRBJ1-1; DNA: TGTGCCAGCAGCCAGTTCAAGAACACTGAAGCTTTCTTT; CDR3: CASSQFKNTEAFF
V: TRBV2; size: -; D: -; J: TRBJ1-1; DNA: TGTGCCAGCCAGGGTAAGGCTGAAGCTTTCTTT; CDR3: CASQGKAEAFF
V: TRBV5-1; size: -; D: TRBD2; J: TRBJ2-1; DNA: TGCGCCAGCAGCCCCTTTGGTCTAGCGGGGGGACTAGATCCTTACAATGAGCAGTTCTTC; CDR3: CASSPFGLAGGLDPYNEQFF
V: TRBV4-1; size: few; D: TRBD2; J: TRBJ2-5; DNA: TGCGCCAGCAGCCTAACTAGCGGTGGAAAGACCCAGTACTTC; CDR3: CASSLTSGGKTQYF
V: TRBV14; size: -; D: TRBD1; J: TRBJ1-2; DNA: TGTGCCAGCAGCCACTTGGACAGGGCGCACCGAAACTATGGCTACACCTTC; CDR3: CASSHLDRAHRNYGYTF
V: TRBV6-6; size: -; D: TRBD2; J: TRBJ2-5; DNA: TGTGCCAGCAGCCTGAACGGGGGGGAGACCCAGTACTTC; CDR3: CASSLNGGETQYF
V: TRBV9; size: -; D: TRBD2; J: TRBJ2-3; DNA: TGTGCCAGCAGCGCTGAGAGCGGGGGGCGGGCAGATACGCAGTATTTT; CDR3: CASSAESGGRADTQYF
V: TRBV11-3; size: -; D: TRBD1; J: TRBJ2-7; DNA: TGTGCCAGCAGCTTCGGGACAGGGGACGAGCAGTACTTC; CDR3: CASSFGTGDEQYF
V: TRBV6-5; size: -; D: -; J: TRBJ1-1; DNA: TGTGCCAGCAGGCGGGGGACTGAAGCTTTCTTT; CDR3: CASRRGTEAFF
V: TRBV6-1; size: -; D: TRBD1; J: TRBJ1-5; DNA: TGTGCCAGCAGCGGGACAGTTGGCAATCAGCCCCAGCATTTT; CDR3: CASSGTVGNQPQHF
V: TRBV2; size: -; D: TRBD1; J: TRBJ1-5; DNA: TGTGCCAGCAGTTCGGGACAGGGAGGTCCTGTCCAGCATTTT; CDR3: CASSSGQGGPVQHF
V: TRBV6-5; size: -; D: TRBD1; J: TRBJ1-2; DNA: TGTGCCAGCAGTTACCAGGGGGGCTATGGCTACACCTTC; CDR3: CASSYQGGYGYTF
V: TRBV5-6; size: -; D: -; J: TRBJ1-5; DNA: TGTGCCAGCAGCTTGGGGTTTTTGAGTCAGCCCCAGCATTTT; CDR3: CASSLGFLSQPQHF
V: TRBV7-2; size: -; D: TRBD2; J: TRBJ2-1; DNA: TGTGCCAGCAGCGCCCAGCTACTAGCGGTTAATGAGCAGTTCTTC; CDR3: CASSAQLLAVNEQFF
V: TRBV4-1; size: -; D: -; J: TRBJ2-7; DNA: TGCGCCAGCAGCCAAGACGCTAGACCAAGAGCTGGGTACGAGCAGTACTTC; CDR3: CASSQDARPRAGYEQYF
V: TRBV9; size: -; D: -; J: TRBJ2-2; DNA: TGTGCCAGCAGCCCCCGCAGGCAGGCTTCGAACACCGGGGAGCTGTTTTTT; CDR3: CASSPRRQASNTGELFF
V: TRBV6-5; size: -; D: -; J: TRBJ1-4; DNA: TGTGCCCGACAGGCGAATAATGAAAAACTGTTTTTT; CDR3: CARQANNEKLFF
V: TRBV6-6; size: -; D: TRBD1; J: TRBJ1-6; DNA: TGTGCCAGCAGGAGTAGCGACAGGGGCAAAAATTCACCCCTCCACTTT; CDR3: CASRSSDRGKNSPLHF
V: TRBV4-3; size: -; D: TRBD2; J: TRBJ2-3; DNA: TGCGCCAGCAGCCAAGGCGGGAGTCTCAGGATGGATACGCAGTATTTT; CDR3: CASSQGGSLRMDTQYF
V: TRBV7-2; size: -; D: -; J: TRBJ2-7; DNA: TGTGCCAGCAGCTTAGAAGGGAGCGGATCCTACGAGCAGTACTTC; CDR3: CASSLEGSGSYEQYF
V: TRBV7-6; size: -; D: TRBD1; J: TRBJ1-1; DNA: TGTGCCAGCAGCCACAGGTTGGGACAGGGAGACACTGAAGCTTTCTTT; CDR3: CASSHRLGQGDTEAFF
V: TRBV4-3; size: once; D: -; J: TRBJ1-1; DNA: TGCGCCAGCAGCCGAGAATTACAGTCAAACACTGAAGCTTTCTTT; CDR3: CASSRELQSNTEAFF
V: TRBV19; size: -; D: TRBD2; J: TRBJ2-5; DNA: TGTGCCAGTAGTATAGGCCTAGCGGGAGAGACCCAGTACTTC; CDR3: CASSIGLAGETQYF
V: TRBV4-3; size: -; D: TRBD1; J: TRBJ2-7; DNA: TGCGCCAGCAGCCAAGATTTTGGGACAGGGCAGGAGCAGTACTTC; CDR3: CASSQDFGTGQEQYF
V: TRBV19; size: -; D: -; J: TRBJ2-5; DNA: TGTGCCAGTAGTAAAGGGCGGGGAATCGGGGAGACCCAGTACTTC; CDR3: CASSKGRGIGETQYF
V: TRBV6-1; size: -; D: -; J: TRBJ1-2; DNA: TGTGCCAGCAGCCCCGGGATAGAGGACCACTATGGCTACACCTTC; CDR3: CASSPGIEDHYGYTF
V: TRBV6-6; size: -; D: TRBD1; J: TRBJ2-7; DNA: TGTGCCAGCAGTGGCCGGGACAGGGGTATGTACGAGCAGTACTTC; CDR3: CASSGRDRGMYEQYF
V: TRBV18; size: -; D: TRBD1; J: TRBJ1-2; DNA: TGTGCCAGCTCTCAGGGGGCCCGGGGCTACACCTTC; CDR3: CASSQGARGYTF
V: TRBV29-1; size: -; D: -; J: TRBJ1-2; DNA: TGCAGCGTTGGGTCTGTCGGGGTTACTAACTATGGCTACACCTTC; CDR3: CSVGSVGVTNYGYTF
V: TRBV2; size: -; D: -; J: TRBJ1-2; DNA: TGTGCCAGCAGGGACAGTTCCACTGATGGCTACACCTTC; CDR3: CASRDSSTDGYTF